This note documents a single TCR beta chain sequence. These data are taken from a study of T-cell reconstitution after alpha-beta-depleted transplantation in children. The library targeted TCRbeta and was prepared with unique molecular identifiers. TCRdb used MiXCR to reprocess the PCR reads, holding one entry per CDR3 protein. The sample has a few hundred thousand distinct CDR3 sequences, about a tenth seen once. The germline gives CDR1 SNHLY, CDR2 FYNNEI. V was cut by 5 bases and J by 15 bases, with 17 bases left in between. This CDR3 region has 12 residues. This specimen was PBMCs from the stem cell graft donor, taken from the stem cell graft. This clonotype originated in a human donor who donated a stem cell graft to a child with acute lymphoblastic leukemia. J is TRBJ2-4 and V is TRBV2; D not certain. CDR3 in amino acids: CASSQKGWVGYF. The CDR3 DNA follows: TGTGCCAGCAGTCAGAAGGGATGGGTTGGGTACTTC.